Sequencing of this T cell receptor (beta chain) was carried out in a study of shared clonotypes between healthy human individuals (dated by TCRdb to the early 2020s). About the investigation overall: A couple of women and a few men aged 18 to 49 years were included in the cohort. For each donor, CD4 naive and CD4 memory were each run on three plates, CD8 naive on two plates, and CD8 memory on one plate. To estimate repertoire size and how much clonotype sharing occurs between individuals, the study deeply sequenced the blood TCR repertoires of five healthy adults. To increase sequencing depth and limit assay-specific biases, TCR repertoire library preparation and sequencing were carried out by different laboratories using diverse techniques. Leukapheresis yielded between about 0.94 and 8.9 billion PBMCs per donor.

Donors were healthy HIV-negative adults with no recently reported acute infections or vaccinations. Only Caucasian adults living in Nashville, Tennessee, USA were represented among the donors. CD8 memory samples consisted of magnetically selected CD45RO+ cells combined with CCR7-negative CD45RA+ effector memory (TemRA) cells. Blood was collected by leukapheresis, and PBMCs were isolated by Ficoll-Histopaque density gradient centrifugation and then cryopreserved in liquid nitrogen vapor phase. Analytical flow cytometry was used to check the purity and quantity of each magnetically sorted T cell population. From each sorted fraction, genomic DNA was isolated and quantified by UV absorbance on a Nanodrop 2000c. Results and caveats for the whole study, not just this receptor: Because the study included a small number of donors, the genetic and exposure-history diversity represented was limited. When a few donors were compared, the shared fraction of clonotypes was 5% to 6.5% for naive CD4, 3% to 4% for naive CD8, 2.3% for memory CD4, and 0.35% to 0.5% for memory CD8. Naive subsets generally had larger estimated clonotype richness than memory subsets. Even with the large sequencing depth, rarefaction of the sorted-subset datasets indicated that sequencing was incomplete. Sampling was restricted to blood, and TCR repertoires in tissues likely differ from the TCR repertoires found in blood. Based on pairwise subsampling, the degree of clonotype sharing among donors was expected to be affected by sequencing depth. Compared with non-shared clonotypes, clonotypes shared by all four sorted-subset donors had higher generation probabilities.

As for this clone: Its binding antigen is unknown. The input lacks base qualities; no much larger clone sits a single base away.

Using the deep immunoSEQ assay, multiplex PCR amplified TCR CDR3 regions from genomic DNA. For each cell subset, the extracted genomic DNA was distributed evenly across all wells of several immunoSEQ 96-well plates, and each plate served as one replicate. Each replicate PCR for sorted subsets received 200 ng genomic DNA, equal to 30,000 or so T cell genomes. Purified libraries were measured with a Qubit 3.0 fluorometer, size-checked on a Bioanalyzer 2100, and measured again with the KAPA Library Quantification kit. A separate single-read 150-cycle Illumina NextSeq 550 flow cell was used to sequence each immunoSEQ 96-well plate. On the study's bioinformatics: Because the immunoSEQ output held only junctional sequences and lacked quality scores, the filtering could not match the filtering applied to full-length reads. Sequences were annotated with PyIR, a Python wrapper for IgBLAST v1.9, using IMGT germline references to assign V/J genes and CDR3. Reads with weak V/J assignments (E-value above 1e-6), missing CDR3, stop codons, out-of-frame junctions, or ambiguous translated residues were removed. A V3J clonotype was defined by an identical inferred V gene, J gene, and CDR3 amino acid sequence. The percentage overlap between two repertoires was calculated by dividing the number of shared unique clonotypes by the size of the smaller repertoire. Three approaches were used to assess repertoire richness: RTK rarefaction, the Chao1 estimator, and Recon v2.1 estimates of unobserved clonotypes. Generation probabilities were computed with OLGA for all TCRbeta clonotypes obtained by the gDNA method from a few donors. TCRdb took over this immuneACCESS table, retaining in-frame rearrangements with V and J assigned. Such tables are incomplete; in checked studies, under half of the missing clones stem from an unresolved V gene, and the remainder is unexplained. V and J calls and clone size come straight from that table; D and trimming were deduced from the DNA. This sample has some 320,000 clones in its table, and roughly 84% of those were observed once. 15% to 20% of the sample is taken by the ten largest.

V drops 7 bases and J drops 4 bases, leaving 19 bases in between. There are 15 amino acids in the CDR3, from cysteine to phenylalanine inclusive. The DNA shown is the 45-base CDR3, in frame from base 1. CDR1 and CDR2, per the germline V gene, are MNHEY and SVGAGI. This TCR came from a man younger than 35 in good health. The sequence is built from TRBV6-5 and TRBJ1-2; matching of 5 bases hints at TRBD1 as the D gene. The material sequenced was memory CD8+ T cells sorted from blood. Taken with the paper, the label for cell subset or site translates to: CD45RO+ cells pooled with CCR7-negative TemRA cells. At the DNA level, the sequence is TGTGCCAGCACCCACGGCCAGGGCCGCCCCTATGGCTACACCTTC. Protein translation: CASTHGQGRPYGYTF.